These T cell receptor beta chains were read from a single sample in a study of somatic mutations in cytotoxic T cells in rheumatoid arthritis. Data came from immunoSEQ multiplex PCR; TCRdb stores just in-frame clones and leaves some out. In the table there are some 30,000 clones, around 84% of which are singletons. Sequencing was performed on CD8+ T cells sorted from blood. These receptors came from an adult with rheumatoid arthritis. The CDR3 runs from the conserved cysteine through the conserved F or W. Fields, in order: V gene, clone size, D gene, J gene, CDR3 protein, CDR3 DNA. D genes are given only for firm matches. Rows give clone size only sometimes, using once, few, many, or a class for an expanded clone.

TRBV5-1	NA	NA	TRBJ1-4	CASSLTGQNEKLFF	TGCGCCAGCAGCTTGACAGGGCAGAATGAAAAACTGTTTTTT
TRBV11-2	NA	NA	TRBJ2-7	CASSRGTRTYEQYF	TGTGCCAGCAGCCGTGGGACGAGAACCTACGAGCAGTACTTC
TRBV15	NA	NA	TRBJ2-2	CATSVSTDLGELFF	TGTGCCACCAGCGTGTCGACAGACCTCGGGGAGCTGTTTTTT
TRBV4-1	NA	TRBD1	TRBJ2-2	CASSQRGRDRENTGELFF	TGCGCCAGCAGCCAACGCGGGCGGGACAGGGAGAACACCGGGGAGCTGTTTTTT
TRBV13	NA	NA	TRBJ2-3	CASSLWTSSTTDTQYF	TGTGCCAGCAGCCTCTGGACAAGTTCCACCACAGATACGCAGTATTTT
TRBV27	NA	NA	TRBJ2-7	CASSSGSTYEQYF	TGTGCCAGCAGTTCCGGGTCAACCTACGAGCAGTACTTC
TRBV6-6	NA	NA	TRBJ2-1	CASSPELGGANNEQFF	TGTGCCAGCAGCCCAGAACTGGGGGGGGCGAACAATGAGCAGTTCTTC
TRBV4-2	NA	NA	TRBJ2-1	CASSPILDFSYNEQFF	TGTGCCAGCAGCCCCATCTTGGACTTCTCCTACAATGAGCAGTTCTTC
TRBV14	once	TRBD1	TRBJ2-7	CASSHLQGAYEQYF	TGTGCCAGCAGCCATTTACAGGGGGCCTACGAGCAGTACTTC
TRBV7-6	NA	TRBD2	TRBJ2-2	CASSSGLATGELFF	TGTGCCAGCAGCTCGGGACTAGCGACCGGGGAGCTGTTTTTT
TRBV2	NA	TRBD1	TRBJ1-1	CASFLGRGNTEAFF	TGTGCCAGCTTCCTAGGCAGGGGGAATACTGAAGCTTTCTTT
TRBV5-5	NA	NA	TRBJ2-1	CASSFRTGEQFF	TGTGCCAGCAGCTTTCGGACTGGAGAGCAGTTCTTC
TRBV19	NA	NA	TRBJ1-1	CASSIPQLGLRTEAFF	TGTGCCAGTAGTATCCCCCAGCTCGGGCTCAGGACTGAAGCTTTCTTT
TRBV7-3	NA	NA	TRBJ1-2	CASSSSSTGGYTF	TGTGCCAGCAGCTCATCTTCCACGGGGGGCTACACCTTC
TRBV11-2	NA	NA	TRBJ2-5	CASSLGETQYF	TGTGCCAGCAGCTTAGGAGAGACCCAGTACTTC
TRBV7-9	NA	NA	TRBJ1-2	CASSLSSGPNYGYTF	TGTGCCAGCAGCTTATCCTCCGGCCCCAACTATGGCTACACCTTC
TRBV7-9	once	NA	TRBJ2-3	CASSTDSDTQYF	TGTGCCAGCAGCACGGACAGTGATACGCAGTATTTT
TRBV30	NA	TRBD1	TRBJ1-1	CAWGGQTNTEAFF	TGTGCCTGGGGGGGACAGACCAACACTGAAGCTTTCTTT
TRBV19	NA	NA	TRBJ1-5	CASSTGAYSNQPQHF	TGTGCCAGTAGTACAGGGGCCTATAGCAATCAGCCCCAGCATTTT
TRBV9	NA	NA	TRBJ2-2	CASSGRRDGDTGELFF	TGTGCCAGCAGCGGAAGGAGGGACGGGGACACCGGGGAGCTGTTTTTT
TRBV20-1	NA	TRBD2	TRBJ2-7	CSHGDYYEQYF	TGCAGTCATGGGGACTACTACGAGCAGTACTTC
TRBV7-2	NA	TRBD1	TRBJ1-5	CASSLYRGGNQPQHF	TGTGCCAGCAGCCTATACAGGGGTGGCAATCAGCCCCAGCATTTT
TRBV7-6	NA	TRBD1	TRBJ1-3	CASSSRGQLLSASGNTIYF	TGTGCCAGCAGCTCAAGGGGACAGCTTCTCTCGGCCTCTGGAAACACCATATATTTT
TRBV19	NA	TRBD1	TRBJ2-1	CASSVGTEEQFF	TGTGCCAGTAGTGTCGGGACAGAGGAGCAGTTCTTC
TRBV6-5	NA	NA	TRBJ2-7	CASSYSPRTYEQYF	TGTGCCAGCAGTTACTCGCCAAGGACCTACGAGCAGTACTTC
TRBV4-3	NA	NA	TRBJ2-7	CASSQVRSTYEQYF	TGCGCCAGCAGCCAAGTCCGGAGTACCTACGAGCAGTACTTC
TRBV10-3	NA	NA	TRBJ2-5	CAISEGRSMAQETQYF	TGTGCCATCAGCGAGGGTCGGAGTATGGCACAAGAGACCCAGTACTTC
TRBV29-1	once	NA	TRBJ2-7	CSVDMGLSYEQYF	TGCAGCGTTGATATGGGCCTCAGCTACGAGCAGTACTTC
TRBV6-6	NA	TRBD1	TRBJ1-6	CASRTGVGSYNSPLHF	TGTGCCAGCAGAACAGGGGTAGGATCCTATAATTCACCCCTCCACTTT
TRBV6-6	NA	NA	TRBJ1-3	CASSYQTGGNTIYF	TGTGCCAGCAGTTACCAGACAGGCGGAAACACCATATATTTT
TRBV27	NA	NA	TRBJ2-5	CASSTARVGSETQYF	TGTGCCAGCAGTACGGCCAGGGTGGGTTCGGAGACCCAGTACTTC
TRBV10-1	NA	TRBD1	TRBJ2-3	CASSESIRGLDTQYF	TGCGCCAGCAGTGAGTCGATCAGGGGGCTGGATACGCAGTATTTT
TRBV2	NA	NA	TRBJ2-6	CASSEQTPSSGANVLTF	TGTGCCAGCAGTGAACAGACACCGAGCTCTGGGGCCAACGTCCTGACTTTC
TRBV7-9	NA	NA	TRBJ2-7	CASSLVPGAYEQYF	TGTGCCAGCAGCTTAGTACCCGGGGCCTACGAGCAGTACTTC
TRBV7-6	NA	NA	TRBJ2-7	CASSLYEGDLEQYF	TGTGCCAGCAGCTTATACGAGGGAGATCTCGAGCAGTACTTC
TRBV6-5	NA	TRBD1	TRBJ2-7	CASSSTGGTYEQYF	TGTGCCAGCAGTTCCACAGGGGGCACCTACGAGCAGTACTTC
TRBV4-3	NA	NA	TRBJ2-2	CASSQDWGGHTGELFF	TGCGCCAGCAGCCAAGATTGGGGGGGGCATACCGGGGAGCTGTTTTTT
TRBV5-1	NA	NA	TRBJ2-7	CASSLDSNPASYEQYF	TGCGCCAGCAGCCTCGACTCAAACCCAGCATCCTACGAGCAGTACTTC
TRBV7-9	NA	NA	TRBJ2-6	CASSSFGANVLTF	TGTGCCAGCAGCTCCTTTGGGGCCAACGTCCTGACTTTC
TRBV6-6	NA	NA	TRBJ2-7	CASSHGGLYEQYF	TGTGCCAGCTCCCACGGGGGGCTCTACGAGCAGTACTTC
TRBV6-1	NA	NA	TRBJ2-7	CASSEARSYYEQYF	TGTGCCAGCAGTGAAGCGCGTTCGTACTACGAGCAGTACTTC
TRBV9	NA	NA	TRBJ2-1	CASSAYRDEQFF	TGTGCCAGCAGTGCATACAGGGATGAGCAGTTCTTC
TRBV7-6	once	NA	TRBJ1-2	CASSLFSGEGYTF	TGTGCCAGCAGCTTATTTTCCGGTGAAGGCTACACCTTC
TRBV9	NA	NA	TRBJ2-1	CASSASEEGGASLDEQFF	TGTGCCAGCAGCGCCTCGGAAGAAGGGGGGGCCTCTCTCGATGAGCAGTTCTTC
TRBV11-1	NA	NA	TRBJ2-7	CASSAGRIYEQYF	TGTGCCAGCAGCGCAGGACGGATCTACGAGCAGTACTTC
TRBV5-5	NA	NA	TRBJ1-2	CASSLPQFYGYTF	TGTGCCAGCAGCCTTCCGCAGTTCTATGGCTACACCTTC
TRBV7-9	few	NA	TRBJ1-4	CASSSRWGNEKLFF	TGTGCCAGCAGCTCGAGGTGGGGGAATGAAAAACTGTTTTTT
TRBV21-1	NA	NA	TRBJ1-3	CASSKRFRTASSGNTIYF	TGTGCCAGCAGCAAAAGGTTTCGGACGGCGAGCTCTGGAAACACCATATATTTT
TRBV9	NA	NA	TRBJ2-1	CASSKEGAGLGEQFF	TGTGCCAGCAGCAAAGAGGGTGCGGGTCTCGGTGAGCAGTTCTTC
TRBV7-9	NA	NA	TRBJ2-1	CASSPQGTYNEQFF	TGTGCCAGCAGCCCCCAGGGAACTTACAATGAGCAGTTCTTC
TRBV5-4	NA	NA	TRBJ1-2	CASRPLVAGDYGYTF	TGTGCCAGCAGGCCTTTGGTGGCAGGGGACTATGGCTACACCTTC
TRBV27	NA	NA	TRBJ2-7	CASSLLARDYEQYF	TGTGCCAGCAGTTTATTGGCCAGGGACTACGAGCAGTACTTC
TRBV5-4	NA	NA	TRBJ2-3	CASSLRAALYTDTQYF	TGTGCCAGCAGCCTCCGGGCAGCCCTCTACACAGATACGCAGTATTTT
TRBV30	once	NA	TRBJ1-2	CAWSQQGSHGYTF	TGTGCCTGGAGTCAACAGGGTTCTCATGGCTACACCTTC
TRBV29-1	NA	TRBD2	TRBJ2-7	CSVEQGEGYEQYF	TGCAGCGTTGAACAAGGGGAGGGCTACGAGCAGTACTTC